This T cell receptor (beta chain) came from a study of T cells in Graves' hyperthyroidism and ophthalmopathy. Whole-study findings and limits: Ophthalmopathy cases were set apart from stable hyperthyroidism by a 13 V-J model. Progression to ophthalmopathy was predicted a median of 6.5 months early.

This clonotype came up a few times. What it recognizes is unknown. Amplified regions were TCR beta CDR3 sequences from RNA transcripts. Researchers ran a first-round RT-PCR on the TCR CDR3 using the HTBI primer set. TCRdb called the multiplex PCR reads again in MiXCR, with one record for every CDR3 protein. The sample has hundreds of thousands of distinct CDR3 sequences; over 35% are singletons. The CDR3 is 14 residues long. The V gene's germline CDR1 is MNHEY and CDR2 SMNVEV (reference sequence). V gave up 5 bases and J gave up 0 bases, with 10 bases separating them. This sequence was found in a young man with Graves' hyperthyroidism. Sequenced input: blood. The J gene is TRBJ2-5, the V gene TRBV27; no clear D. Here the CDR3 DNA reads TGTGCCAGCAGTACGGCCTTCTACCAAGAGACCCAGTACTTC. It codes for CASSTAFYQETQYF.